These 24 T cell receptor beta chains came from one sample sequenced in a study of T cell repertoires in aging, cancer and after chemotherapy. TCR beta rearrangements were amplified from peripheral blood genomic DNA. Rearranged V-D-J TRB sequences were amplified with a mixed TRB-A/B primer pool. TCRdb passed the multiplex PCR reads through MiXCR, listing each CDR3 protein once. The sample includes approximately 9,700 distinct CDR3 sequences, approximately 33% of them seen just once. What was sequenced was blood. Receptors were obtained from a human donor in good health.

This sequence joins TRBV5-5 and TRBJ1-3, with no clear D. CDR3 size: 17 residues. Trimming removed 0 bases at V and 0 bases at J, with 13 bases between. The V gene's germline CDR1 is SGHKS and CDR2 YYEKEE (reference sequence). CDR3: CASSLAPTQSSGNTIYF. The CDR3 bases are TGTGCCAGCAGCTTGGCCCCGACACAGAGCTCTGGAAACACCATATATTTT.

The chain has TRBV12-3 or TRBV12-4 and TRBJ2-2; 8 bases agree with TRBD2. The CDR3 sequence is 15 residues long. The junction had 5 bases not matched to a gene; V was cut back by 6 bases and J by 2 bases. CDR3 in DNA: TGTGCCAGCAGCCGGGGACTAGTCAACACCGGGGAGCTGTTTTTT. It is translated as CASSRGLVNTGELFF.

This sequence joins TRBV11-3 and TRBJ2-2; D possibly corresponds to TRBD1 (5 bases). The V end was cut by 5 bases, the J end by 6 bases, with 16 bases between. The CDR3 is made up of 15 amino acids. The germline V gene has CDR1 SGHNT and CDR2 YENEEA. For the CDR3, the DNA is TGTGCCAGCAGCAAAAGTCAGGGATTGCCCGGGGAGCTGTTTTTT. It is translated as CASSKSQGLPGELFF. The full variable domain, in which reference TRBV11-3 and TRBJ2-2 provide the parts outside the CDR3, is EAGVVQSPRYKIIEKKQPVAFWCNPISGHNTLYWYLQNLGQGPELLIRYENEEAVDDSQLPKDRFSAERLKGVDSTLKIQPAELGDSAVYLCASSKSQGLPGELFFGEGSRLTVL.

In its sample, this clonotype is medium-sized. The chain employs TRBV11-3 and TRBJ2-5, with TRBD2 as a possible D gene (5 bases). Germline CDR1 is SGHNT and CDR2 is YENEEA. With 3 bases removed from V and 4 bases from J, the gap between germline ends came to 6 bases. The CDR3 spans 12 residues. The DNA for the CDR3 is TGTGCCAGCAGCTTGAGGGTAGAGACCCAGTACTTC. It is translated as CASSLRVETQYF.

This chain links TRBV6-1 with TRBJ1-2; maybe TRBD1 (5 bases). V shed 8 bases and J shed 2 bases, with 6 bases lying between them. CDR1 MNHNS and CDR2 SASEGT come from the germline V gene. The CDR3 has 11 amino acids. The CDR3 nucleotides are TGTGCCAGCCGGGACAACTATGGCTACACCTTC. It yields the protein CASRDNYGYTF.

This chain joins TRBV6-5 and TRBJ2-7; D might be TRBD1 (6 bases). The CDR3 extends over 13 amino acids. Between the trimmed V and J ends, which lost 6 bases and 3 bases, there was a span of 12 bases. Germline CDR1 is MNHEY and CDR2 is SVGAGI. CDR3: CASSRTAIYEQYF. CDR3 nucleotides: TGTGCCAGCAGCAGGACAGCCATCTACGAGCAGTACTTC.

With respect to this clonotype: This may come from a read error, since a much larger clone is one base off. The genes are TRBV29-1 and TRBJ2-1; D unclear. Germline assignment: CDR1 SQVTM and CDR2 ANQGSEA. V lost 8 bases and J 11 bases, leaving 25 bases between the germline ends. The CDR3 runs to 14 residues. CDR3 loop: CSLGELPVLNKQFF. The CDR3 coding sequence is TGCAGCTTGGGTGAGCTCCCCGTTTTGAATAAGCAGTTCTTC.

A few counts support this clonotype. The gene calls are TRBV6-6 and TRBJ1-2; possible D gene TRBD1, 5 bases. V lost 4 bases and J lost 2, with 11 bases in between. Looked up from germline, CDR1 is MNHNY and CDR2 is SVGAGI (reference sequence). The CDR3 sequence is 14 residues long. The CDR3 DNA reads TGTGCCAGCAGTTCAGGGCGCTCCAACTATGGCTACACCTTC. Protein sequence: CASSSGRSNYGYTF.

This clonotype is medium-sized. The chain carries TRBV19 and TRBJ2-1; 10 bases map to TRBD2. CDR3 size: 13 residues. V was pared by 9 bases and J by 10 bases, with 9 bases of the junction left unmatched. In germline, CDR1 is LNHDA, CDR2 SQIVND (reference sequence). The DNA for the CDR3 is TGTGCCAGCAAGGGACTAGCGCACAGAGAGCAGTTCTTC. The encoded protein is CASKGLAHREQFF.

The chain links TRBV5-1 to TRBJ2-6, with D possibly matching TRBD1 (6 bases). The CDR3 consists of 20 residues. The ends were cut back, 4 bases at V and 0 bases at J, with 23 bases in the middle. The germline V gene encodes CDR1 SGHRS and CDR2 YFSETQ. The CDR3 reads CASSLRYGTQRASGANVLTF. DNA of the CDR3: TGCGCCAGCAGCCTCCGATACGGGACACAAAGGGCCTCTGGGGCCAACGTCCTGACTTTC.

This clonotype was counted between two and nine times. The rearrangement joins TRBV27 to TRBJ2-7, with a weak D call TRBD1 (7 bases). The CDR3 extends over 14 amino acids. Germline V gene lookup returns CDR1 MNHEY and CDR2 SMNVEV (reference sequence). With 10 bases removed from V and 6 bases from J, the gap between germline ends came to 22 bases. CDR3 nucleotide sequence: TGTGCCACTATCTCAGGGGGGCGGATCGGCGAGCAGTACTTC. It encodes CATISGGRIGEQYF.

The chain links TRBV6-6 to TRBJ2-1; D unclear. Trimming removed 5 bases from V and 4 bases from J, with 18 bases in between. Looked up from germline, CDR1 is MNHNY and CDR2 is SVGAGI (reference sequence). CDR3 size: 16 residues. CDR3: CASSEAVGPSYNEQFF. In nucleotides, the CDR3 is TGTGCCAGCAGTGAAGCCGTCGGCCCTTCGTACAATGAGCAGTTCTTC.

CDR3 coding DNA: TGTGCCAGTAGTATAGTTGGACAGGGGCCGAGCTATGGCTACACCTTC. Translating gives CASSIVGQGPSYGYTF. The V call is TRBV19, the J call TRBJ1-2, with TRBD1 matching over 9 bases. The germline V gene has CDR1 LNHDA and CDR2 SQIVND (reference sequence). Germline trimming cut 1 base from V and 4 bases from J; bases unmatched to any gene: 7. The CDR3 has 16 residues.

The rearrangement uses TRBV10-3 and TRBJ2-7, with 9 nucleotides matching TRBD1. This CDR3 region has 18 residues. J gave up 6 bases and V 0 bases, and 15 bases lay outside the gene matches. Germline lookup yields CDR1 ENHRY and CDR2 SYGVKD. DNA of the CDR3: TGTGCCATCAGTGAGTCGAGGATACAGGGGGCGCGTTCGAGCGAGCAGTACTTC. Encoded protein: CAISESRIQGARSSEQYF.

The CDR3 here is CASRDRGEGYTF. The CDR3, as DNA: TGTGCCAGTCGGGACAGGGGCGAAGGCTACACCTTC. The chain is built from TRBV19 and TRBJ1-2; 10 bases align to TRBD1. V lost 8 bases to trimming and J lost 8 bases; unmatched junction nucleotides: 5. In germline, CDR1 is LNHDA, CDR2 SQIVND (reference sequence). The CDR3 consists of 12 residues.

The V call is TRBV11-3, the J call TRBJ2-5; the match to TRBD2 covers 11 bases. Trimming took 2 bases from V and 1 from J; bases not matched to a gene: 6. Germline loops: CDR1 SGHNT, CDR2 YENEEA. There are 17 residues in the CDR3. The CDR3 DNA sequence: TGTGCCAGCAGCTTATTTTGGCTAGCGGGGGGCCAAGAGACCCAGTACTTC. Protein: CASSLFWLAGGQETQYF. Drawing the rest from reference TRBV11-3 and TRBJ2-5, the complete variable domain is EAGVVQSPRYKIIEKKQPVAFWCNPISGHNTLYWYLQNLGQGPELLIRYENEEAVDDSQLPKDRFSAERLKGVDSTLKIQPAELGDSAVYLCASSLFWLAGGQETQYFGPGTRLLVL.

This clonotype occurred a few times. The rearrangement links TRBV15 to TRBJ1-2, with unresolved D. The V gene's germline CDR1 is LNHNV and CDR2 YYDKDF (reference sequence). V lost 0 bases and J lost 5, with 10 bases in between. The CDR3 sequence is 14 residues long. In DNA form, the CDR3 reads TGTGCCACCAGCAGAGACAGAGGGCTATATGGCTACACCTTC. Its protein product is CATSRDRGLYGYTF.

The CDR3 is CASSLASLELFF. CDR3 DNA: TGCGCCAGCAGCTTGGCTTCCTTGGAGCTGTTTTTT. The genes are TRBV5-1 and TRBJ2-2; no definite D call. The germline V gene encodes CDR1 SGHRS and CDR2 YFSETQ. V lost 0 bases to trimming and J lost 10 bases, with 7 bases between them. This CDR3 comprises 12 residues.

CDR3 bases: TGTGCCAGCACCCGAACGGGACTAGCCTTTCAGCCCCAGCATTTT. Translation gives CASTRTGLAFQPQHF. The chain employs TRBV12-3 or TRBV12-4 and TRBJ1-5, with D perhaps TRBD1 (5 bases). V lost 7 bases and J 6 bases, leaving 19 bases between the germline ends. There are 15 residues in the CDR3.

CDR3 bases: TGTGCCAGCAGTGAGACAGGGAACACTGAAGCTTTCTTT. It is translated as CASSETGNTEAFF. This chain uses TRBV6-4 with TRBJ1-1; D is perhaps TRBD1 (6 bases). Looked up from germline, CDR1 is MRHNA and CDR2 is SNTAGT. The CDR3 is 13 amino acids. The ends were cut back, 3 bases at V and 1 base at J, with 6 bases in the middle.

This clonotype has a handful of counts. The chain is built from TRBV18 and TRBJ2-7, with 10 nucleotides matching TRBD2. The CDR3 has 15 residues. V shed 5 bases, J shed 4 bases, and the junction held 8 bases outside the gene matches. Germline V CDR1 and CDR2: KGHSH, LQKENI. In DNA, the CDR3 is TGTGCCAGCTCATACGCTAGCGGGAGTCCTTACGAGCAGTACTTC. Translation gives CASSYASGSPYEQYF.

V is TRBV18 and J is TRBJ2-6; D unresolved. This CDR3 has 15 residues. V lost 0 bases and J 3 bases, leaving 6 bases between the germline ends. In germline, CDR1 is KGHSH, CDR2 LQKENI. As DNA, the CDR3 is TGTGCCAGCTCACCACCAATGGGTGGGGCCAACGTCCTGACTTTC. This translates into CASSPPMGGANVLTF.

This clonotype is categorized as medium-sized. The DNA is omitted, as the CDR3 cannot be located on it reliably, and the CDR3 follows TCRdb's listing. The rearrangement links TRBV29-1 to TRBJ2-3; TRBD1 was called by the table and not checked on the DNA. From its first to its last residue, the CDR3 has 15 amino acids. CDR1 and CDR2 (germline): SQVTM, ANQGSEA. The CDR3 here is CSFGPGQGGTDTQYF.

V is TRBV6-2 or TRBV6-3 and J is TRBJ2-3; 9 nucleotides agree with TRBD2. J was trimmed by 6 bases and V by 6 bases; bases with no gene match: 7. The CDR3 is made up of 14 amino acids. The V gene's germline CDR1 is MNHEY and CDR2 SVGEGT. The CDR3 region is CASSSGTSSDTQYF. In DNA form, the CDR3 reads TGTGCCAGCAGCTCGGGGACTAGCAGCGATACGCAGTATTTT.